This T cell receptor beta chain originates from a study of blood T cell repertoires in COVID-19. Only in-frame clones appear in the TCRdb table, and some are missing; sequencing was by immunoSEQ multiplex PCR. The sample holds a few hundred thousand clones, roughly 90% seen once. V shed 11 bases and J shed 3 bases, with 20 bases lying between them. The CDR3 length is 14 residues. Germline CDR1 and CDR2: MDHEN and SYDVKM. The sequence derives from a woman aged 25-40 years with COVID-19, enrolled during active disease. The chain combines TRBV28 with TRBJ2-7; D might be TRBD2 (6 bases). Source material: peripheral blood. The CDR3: CAASTAGRSYEQYF. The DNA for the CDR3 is TGTGCCGCCAGCACGGCGGGACGAAGCTACGAGCAGTACTTC.